The sequence of this T cell receptor (beta chain) was determined in a study of technical replicates of blood from a few donors. CDR3 size: 18 residues. Germline CDR1 reads SQVTM; CDR2 reads ANQGSEA. V shed 3 bases and J 6 bases; nucleotides not matched to a gene: 18. The table came from immunoSEQ multiplex PCR; TCRdb's copy has only in-frame clones and leaves some out. Seen here are fewer than 12,000 clones, 90% to 95% observed once, and the top ten hold around 7.1%. The source of this sequence is a human donor in good health. This chain connects TRBV29-1 to TRBJ2-1, with TRBD2 matching over 9 bases. The sample consisted of PBMCs. The CDR3 reads CSVELWDLLAGVGNEQFF. CDR3 DNA: TGCAGCGTTGAGCTCTGGGACCTATTAGCGGGAGTGGGCAATGAGCAGTTCTTC.